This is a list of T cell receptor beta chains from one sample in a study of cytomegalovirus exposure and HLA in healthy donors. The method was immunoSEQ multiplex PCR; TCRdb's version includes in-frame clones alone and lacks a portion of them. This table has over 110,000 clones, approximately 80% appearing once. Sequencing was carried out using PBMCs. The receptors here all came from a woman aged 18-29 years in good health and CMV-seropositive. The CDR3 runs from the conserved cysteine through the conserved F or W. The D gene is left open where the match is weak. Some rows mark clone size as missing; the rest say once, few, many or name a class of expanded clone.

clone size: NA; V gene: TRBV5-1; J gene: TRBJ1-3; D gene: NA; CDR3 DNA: TGCGCCAGCAGCCTGAAAACAGGGAGCTCTGGAAACACCATATATTTT; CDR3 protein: CASSLKTGSSGNTIYF
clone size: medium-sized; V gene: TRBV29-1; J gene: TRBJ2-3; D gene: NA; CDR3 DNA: TGCAGCGTTGAACAGGCAGACACTAGCACAGATACGCAGTATTTT; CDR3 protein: CSVEQADTSTDTQYF
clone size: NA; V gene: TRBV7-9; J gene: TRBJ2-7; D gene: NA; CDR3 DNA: TGTGCCAGCACCTACGGTTCGAACGAGCAGTACTTC; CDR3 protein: CASTYGSNEQYF
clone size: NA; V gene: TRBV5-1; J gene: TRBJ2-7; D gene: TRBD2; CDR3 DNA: TGCGCCAGCAGCGTACGGGGGGGTTCCTACGAGCAGTACTTC; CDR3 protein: CASSVRGGSYEQYF
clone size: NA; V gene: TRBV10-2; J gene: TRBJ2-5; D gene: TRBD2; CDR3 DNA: TGCGCCAGCAGCCGGACTAGGGGCCAAGAGACCCAGTACTTC; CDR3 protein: CASSRTRGQETQYF
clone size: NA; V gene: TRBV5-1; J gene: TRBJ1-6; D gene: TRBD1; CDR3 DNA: TGCGCCAGCAGGGGGGGACAGGGGAGCTCACCCCTCCACTTT; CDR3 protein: CASRGGQGSSPLHF
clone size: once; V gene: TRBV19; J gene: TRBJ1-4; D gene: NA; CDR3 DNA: TGTGCCAGTAGTATGCAATGGGGGAGGACTAATGAAAAACTGTTTTTT; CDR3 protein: CASSMQWGRTNEKLFF
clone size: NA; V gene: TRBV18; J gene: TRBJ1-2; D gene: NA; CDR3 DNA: TGTGCCAGCTCACCAGTGAGCAGGGATACTAACTATGGCTACACCTTC; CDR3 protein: CASSPVSRDTNYGYTF
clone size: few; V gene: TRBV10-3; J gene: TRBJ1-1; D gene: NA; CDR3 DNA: TGTGCCATCAGTATGGGTGCGGGAGTGAACACTGAAGCTTTCTTT; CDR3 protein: CAISMGAGVNTEAFF
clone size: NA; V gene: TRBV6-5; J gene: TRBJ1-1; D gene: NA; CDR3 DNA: TGTGCCAGCATGTCAGAAGTAAACACTGAAGCTTTCTTT; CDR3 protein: CASMSEVNTEAFF
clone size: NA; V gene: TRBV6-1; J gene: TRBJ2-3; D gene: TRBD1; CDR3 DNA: TGTGCCAGCAGGGCGGACAGGTTCCCAGATACGCAGTATTTT; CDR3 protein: CASRADRFPDTQYF
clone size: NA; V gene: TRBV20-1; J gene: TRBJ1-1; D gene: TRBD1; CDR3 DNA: TGCAGTGCTCGGGACAGGGAAGCTTTCTTT; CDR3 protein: CSARDREAFF
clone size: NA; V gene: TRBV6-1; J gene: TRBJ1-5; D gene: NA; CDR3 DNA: TGTGCCAGCAGTGGAGCGTTAGGGGAGGCGGCAAATCAGCCCCAGCATTTT; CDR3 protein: CASSGALGEAANQPQHF
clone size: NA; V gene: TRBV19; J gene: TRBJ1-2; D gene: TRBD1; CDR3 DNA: TGTGCCAGTAGTTTTCTCACGGACAGGGGGGACTATGGCTACACCTTC; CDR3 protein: CASSFLTDRGDYGYTF
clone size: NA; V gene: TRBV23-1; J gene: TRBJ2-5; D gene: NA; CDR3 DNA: TGCGCCAGCAGTCAATCCGGCAGGGATGGGACCCAGTACTTC; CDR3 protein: CASSQSGRDGTQYF
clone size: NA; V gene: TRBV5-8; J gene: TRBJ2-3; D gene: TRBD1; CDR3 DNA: TGTGCCAGCAGTTATTACAGGGGGTCTAGCACAGATACGCAGTATTTT; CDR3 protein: CASSYYRGSSTDTQYF
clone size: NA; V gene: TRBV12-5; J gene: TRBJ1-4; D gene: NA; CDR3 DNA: TGTGCTAGTGGTTTGGGCGGGGGAAACGCCAAAGACATTAATGAAAAACTGTTTTTT; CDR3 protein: CASGLGGGNAKDINEKLFF
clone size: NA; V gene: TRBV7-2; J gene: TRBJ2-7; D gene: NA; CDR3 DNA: TGTGCCAGCAGCAGGAGGGGAGGTACCTACGAGCAGTACTTC; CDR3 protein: CASSRRGGTYEQYF
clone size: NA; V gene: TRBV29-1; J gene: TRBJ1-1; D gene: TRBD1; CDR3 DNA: TGCAGCGTAGGGACAGGGAACACTGAAGCTTTCTTT; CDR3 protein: CSVGTGNTEAFF
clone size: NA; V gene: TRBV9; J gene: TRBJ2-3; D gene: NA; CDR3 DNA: TGTGCCAGCAGCCCCTGGGCCACAGGACGCACAGATACGCAGTATTTT; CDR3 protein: CASSPWATGRTDTQYF
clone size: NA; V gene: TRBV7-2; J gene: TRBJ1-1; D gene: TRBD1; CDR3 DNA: TGTGCCAGCAGCTTAGCAACCGGGACAGTGAACACTGAAGCTTTCTTT; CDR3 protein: CASSLATGTVNTEAFF
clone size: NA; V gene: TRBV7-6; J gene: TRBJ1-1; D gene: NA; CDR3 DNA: TGTGCCAGCAGCCCATGGAACACTGAAGCTTTCTTT; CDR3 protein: CASSPWNTEAFF
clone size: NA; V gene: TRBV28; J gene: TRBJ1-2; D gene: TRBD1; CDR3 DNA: TGTGCCAGCAATAAAAAGTATAGGACAGGCAAAGCCGGTGGCTACACCTTC; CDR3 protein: CASNKKYRTGKAGGYTF
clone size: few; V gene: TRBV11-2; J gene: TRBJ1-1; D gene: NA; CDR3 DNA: TGTGCCAGCAGCTTAGTAGCCAGAACAGGGAACACTGAAGCTTTCTTT; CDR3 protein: CASSLVARTGNTEAFF
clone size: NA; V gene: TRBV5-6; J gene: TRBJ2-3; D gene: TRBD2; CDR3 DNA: TGTGCCAGCAGCTCGACTAGCCCAAACACAGATACGCAGTATTTT; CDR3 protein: CASSSTSPNTDTQYF
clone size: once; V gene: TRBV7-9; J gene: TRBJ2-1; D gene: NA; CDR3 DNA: TGTGCCAGCAGCTTAGACAGGTCCCGCTACAATGAGCAGTTCTTC; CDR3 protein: CASSLDRSRYNEQFF
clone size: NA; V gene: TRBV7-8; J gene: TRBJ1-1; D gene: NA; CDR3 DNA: TGTGCCAGCAGGGGGTCTACGGGGGTGAACACTGAAGCTTTCTTT; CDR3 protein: CASRGSTGVNTEAFF
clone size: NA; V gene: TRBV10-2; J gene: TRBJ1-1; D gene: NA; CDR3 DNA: TGCGCCAGCAGTGAGTCGGGGGGAAACACTGAAGCTTTCTTT; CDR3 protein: CASSESGGNTEAFF
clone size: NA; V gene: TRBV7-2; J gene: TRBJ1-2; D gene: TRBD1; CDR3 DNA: TGTGCCAGCAGCTCCCGGACAGGGGGCGATTACTATGGCTACACCTTC; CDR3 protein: CASSSRTGGDYYGYTF
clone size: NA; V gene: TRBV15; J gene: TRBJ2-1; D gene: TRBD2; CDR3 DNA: TGTGCCACCAGCAACCCTAGCGGGGGGGCTTCCTACAATGAGCAGTTCTTC; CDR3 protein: CATSNPSGGASYNEQFF
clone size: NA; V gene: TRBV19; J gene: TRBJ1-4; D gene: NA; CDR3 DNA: TGTGCCAGTAGACCCCGGGGGGGCGCAACTAATGAAAAACTGTTTTTT; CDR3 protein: CASRPRGGATNEKLFF
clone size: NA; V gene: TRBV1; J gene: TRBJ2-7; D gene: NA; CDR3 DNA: TGCACCAGCAGCCAAGCTGGTGGAGGGCCAACCTACGAGCAGTACTTC; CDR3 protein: CTSSQAGGGPTYEQYF
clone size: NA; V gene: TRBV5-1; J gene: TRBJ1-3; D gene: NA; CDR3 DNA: TGCGCCAGCAGCCTTGACGGGGACTCTGGAAACACCATATATTTT; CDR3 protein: CASSLDGDSGNTIYF
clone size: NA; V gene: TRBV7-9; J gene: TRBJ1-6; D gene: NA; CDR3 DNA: TGTGCCAGCAGCGCCATCAGGGGTAATTCACCCCTCCACTTT; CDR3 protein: CASSAIRGNSPLHF
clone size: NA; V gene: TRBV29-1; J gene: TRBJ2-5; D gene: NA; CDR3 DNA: TGCAGCGCGTACAGATCCCAAGAGACCCAGTACTTC; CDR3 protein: CSAYRSQETQYF
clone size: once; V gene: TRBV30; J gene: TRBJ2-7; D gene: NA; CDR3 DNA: TGTGCCTGGAGGGGGAGCTCCTACGAGCAGTACTTC; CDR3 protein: CAWRGSSYEQYF
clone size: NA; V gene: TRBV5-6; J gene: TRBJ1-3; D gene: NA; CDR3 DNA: TGTGCCAGCAGCTTGGGACTGCCCTCTGGAAACACCATATATTTT; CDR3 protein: CASSLGLPSGNTIYF
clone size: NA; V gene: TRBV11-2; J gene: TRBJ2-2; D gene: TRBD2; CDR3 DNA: TGTGCCAGCAGCATCTTTCCTAGCGGGCACAACACCGGGGAGCTGTTTTTT; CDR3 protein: CASSIFPSGHNTGELFF
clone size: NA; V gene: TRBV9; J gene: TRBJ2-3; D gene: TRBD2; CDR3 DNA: TGTGCCAGCAGCGTAGATCTAGCGGGGGGTCTCACAGATACGCAGTATTTT; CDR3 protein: CASSVDLAGGLTDTQYF
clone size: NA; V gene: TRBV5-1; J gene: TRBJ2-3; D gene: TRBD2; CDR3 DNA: TGCGCCAGCAGCCCCGGACTAGCGGGGGCAGATACGCAGTATTTT; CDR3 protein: CASSPGLAGADTQYF
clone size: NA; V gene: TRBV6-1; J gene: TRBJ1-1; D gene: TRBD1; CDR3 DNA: TGTGCCAGCAGTAGAACAGGGGCGGGTACTGAAGCTTTCTTT; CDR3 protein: CASSRTGAGTEAFF
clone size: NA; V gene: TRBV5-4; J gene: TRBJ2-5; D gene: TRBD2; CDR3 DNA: TGTGCCAGCAGCCTCGACGGACTAGCGGGGGGAAGTCAAGAGACCCAGTACTTC; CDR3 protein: CASSLDGLAGGSQETQYF
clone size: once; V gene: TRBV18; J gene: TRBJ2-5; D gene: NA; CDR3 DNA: TGTGCCAGCTCACCTACTAGATCGGTACTTAAAGAGACCCAGTACTTC; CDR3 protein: CASSPTRSVLKETQYF
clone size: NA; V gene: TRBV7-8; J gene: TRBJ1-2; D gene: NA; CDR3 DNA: TGTGCCAGCAGCTTCAGTGGGAGTGTGGGAATATATGGCTACACCTTC; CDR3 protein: CASSFSGSVGIYGYTF
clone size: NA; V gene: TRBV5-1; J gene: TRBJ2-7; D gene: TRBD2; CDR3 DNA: TGCGCCAGCAGCTTTTCACCTAGCGGGGGATCCTACGAGCAGTACTTC; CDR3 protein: CASSFSPSGGSYEQYF
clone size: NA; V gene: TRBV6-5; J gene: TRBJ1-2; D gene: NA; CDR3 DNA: TGTGCCAGCAGGCCGATAGACAGGAACTATGGCTACACCTTC; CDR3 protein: CASRPIDRNYGYTF
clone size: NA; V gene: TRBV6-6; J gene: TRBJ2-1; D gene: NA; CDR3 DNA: TGTGCCAGCGGGGCGGTCGGCAATGAGCAGTTCTTC; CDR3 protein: CASGAVGNEQFF
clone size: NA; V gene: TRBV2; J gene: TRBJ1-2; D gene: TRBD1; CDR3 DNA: TGTGCCAGCAAAGTGGACAGGGGGCAAGGCTACACCTTC; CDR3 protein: CASKVDRGQGYTF
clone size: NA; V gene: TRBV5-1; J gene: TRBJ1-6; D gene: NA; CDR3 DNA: TGCGCCAGCAGCTTGGAAACTGTTCCACCCCTCCACTTT; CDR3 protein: CASSLETVPPLHF
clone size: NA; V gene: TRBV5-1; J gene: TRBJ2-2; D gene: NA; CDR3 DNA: TGCGCCAGCAGCCCCATCGCGGTTACCGGGTCGAACACCGGGGAGCTGTTTTTT; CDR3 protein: CASSPIAVTGSNTGELFF
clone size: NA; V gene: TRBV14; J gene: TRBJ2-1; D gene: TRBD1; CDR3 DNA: TGTGCCAGCAGCCAAACGGGACAGGGAGAGCAGTTCTTC; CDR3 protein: CASSQTGQGEQFF
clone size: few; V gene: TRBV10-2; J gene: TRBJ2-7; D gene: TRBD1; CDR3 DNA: TGCGCCAGCGTTGACAGGGTAAACTCCTACGAGCAGTACTTC; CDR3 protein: CASVDRVNSYEQYF
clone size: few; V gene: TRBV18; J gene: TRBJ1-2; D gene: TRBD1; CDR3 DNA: TGTGCCAGCTCACCATCCGGACAGGTCTATGGCTACACCTTC; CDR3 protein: CASSPSGQVYGYTF
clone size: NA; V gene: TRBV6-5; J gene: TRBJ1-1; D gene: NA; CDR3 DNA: TGTGCCAGTTCGAGGCTGATGAACACTGAAGCTTTCTTT; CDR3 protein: CASSRLMNTEAFF
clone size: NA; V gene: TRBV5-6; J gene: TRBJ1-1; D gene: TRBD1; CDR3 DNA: TGTGCCAGCAGCTTGGGGACAGGGTTGAGCACTGAAGCTTTCTTT; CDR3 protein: CASSLGTGLSTEAFF
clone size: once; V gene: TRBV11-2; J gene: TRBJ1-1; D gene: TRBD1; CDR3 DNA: TGTGCCAGCAGCTTAGTCGGGACAGGGCGGACTGAAGCTTTCTTT; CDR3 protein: CASSLVGTGRTEAFF
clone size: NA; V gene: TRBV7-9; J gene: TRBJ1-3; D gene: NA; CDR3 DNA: TGTGCCAGCAGCTTAGAGTCGGGAATCGCGGCTGGAAACACCATATATTTT; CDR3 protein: CASSLESGIAAGNTIYF
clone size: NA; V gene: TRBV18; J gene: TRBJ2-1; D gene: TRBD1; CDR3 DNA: TGTGCCAGCTCCCGGGGACAGGGCCCCGACAATGAGCAGTTCTTC; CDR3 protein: CASSRGQGPDNEQFF
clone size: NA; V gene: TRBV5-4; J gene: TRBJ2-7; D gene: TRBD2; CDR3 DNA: TGTGCCAGCAGCGCGTCTAGCGGGGCGACCTACGAGCAGTACTTC; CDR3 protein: CASSASSGATYEQYF
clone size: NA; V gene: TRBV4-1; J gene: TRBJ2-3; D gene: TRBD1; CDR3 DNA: TGCGCCAGCAGCCAAGTCGGGACAGCCCCAGATACGCAGTATTTT; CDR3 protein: CASSQVGTAPDTQYF